These 19 T cell receptor beta chains originate from one sample sequenced in a study of T cells in Graves' hyperthyroidism and ophthalmopathy. RNA transcripts gave rise to amplified TCR beta CDR3 regions. An initial round of RT-PCR targeting the TCR CDR3 relied on the HTBI primer set. A single record per CDR3 protein comes from TCRdb applying MiXCR to the multiplex PCR reads. Here the sample spans a few hundred thousand distinct CDR3 sequences, roughly 50% being singletons. Sequenced material: peripheral blood or thyroid tissue (not recorded which). Receptor source: a woman between 18 and 30 years old with Graves' hyperthyroidism.

In this sample, this clonotype turned up a few times. The rearrangement links TRBV29-1 to TRBJ1-1; D uncertain. The germline CDR1 and CDR2 sequences are SQVTM and ANQGSEA. This CDR3 has 13 amino acids. With 8 bases removed from V and 0 bases from J, the gap between germline ends came to 13 bases. This chain's CDR3 is CSSVTGMNTEAFF. The CDR3, as DNA: TGCAGCAGTGTAACCGGAATGAACACTGAAGCTTTCTTT. The variable domain in full, completed from reference TRBV29-1 and TRBJ1-1, reads SAVISQKPSRDICQRGTSLTIQCQVDSQVTMMFWYRQQPGQSLTLIATANQGSEATYESGFVIDKFPISRPNLTFSTLTVSNMSPEDSSIYLCSSVTGMNTEAFFGQGTRLTVV.

The chain is built from TRBV11-2 and TRBJ1-3; 10 bases match TRBD1. The CDR3 spans 15 residues. Germline CDR1 reads SGHAT; CDR2 reads FQNNGV. Unmatched junction bases numbered 1, after V lost 2 bases and J lost 3 bases. The CDR3 loop reads CASSLRDRGGNTIYF. As DNA, the CDR3 is TGTGCCAGCAGCTTAAGGGACAGGGGTGGAAACACCATATATTTT.

This clonotype has at least ten counts. This sequence joins TRBV2 and TRBJ2-7; D not certain. This CDR3 region has 14 residues. Deletions cut 1 base from V and 2 bases from J, with 9 bases between. Looked up from germline, CDR1 is SNHLY and CDR2 is FYNNEI. CDR3 in DNA: TGTGCCAGCAGTGAAGATCAGGCCGCCTACGAGCAGTACTTC. As protein: CASSEDQAAYEQYF.

The chain joins TRBV7-8 to TRBJ2-2, with 10 positions matching TRBD2. Germline lookup yields CDR1 SGHVS and CDR2 FQNEAQ. The CDR3 spans 15 residues. V was pared by 5 bases and J by 6 bases, with 6 bases of the junction left unmatched. This CDR3 reads CASSEREGLSGELFF. CDR3 bases: TGTGCCAGCAGCGAGCGGGAGGGCCTCTCCGGGGAGCTGTTTTTT.

This clonotype is medium-sized by share. The chain has TRBV29-1 and TRBJ1-6; D not resolved. The V and J ends lost 6 bases and 11 bases respectively, with 17 bases between them. The CDR3 runs 13 residues. Germline V gives CDR1 SQVTM, CDR2 ANQGSEA. The CDR3 loop reads CSVQVSLYAPLHF. The CDR3 DNA reads TGCAGCGTCCAGGTTTCCCTTTACGCACCCCTCCACTTT.

The J gene is TRBJ2-7, the V gene TRBV30; the D gene is possibly TRBD2 (5 bases). The CDR3 has 14 residues. The germline V gene encodes CDR1 GTSNPN and CDR2 SVGIG (reference sequence). V gave up 0 bases and J gave up 0 bases, with 9 bases separating them. The CDR3 DNA sequence: TGTGCCTGGAGTGTTGGTGGGAGCTCCTACGAGCAGTACTTC. This translates into CAWSVGGSSYEQYF.

The rearrangement uses TRBV29-1 and TRBJ2-5; 13 bases align to TRBD2. CDR1 and CDR2 from the germline V gene are SQVTM and ANQGSEA. After removal of 7 bases from V and 3 bases from J, the junction contained 17 bases not matched to a gene. The CDR3 is 18 residues long. The CDR3 sequence: CSGGTSGIRADNEETQYF. CDR3 nucleotide sequence: TGCAGCGGTGGGACTAGCGGGATTCGGGCGGACAATGAAGAGACCCAGTACTTC. Combining the CDR3 with reference TRBV29-1 and TRBJ2-5 gives the whole variable domain SAVISQKPSRDICQRGTSLTIQCQVDSQVTMMFWYRQQPGQSLTLIATANQGSEATYESGFVIDKFPISRPNLTFSTLTVSNMSPEDSSIYLCSGGTSGIRADNEETQYFGPGTRLLVL.

The CDR3 DNA reads as TGTGCCAGCAGCCATGGAGCGGGAGAGCAGTACTTC. It is translated as CASSHGAGEQYF. The chain employs TRBV3-1 and TRBJ2-7; 7 nucleotides line up with TRBD2. Germline values: CDR1 LGHDT, CDR2 YNNKEL (reference sequence). The CDR3 covers 12 residues. V was clipped by 3 bases and J by 7 bases; unmatched bases: 3.

This clonotype was seen at least ten times. V usage is TRBV5-6 and J usage is TRBJ2-5; D remains ambiguous. Germline loops: CDR1 SGHDT, CDR2 YYEEEE. The CDR3 extends over 13 amino acids. The germline V and J ends were trimmed by 1 base and 5 bases, with 9 bases remaining between them. CDR3 residues: CASSLYLGETQYF. The DNA of the CDR3 is TGTGCCAGCAGCTTGTATCTGGGGGAGACCCAGTACTTC.

This chain joins TRBV2 and TRBJ2-7, with D possibly matching TRBD2 (6 bases). This CDR3 is built from 14 residues. Trimming took 3 bases from V and 3 from J, leaving 12 bases between them. Germline V gene lookup returns CDR1 SNHLY and CDR2 FYNNEI. In DNA, the CDR3 is TGTGCCAGCAGTGAGGCGGGAACTTTCTACGAGCAGTACTTC. The encoded protein is CASSEAGTFYEQYF.

Points on this clonotype: A single base separates this from a much larger clone, so it may be a read error. The chain employs TRBV10-3 and TRBJ1-1; the match to TRBD1 covers 9 bases. This CDR3 is built from 15 residues. CDR1 and CDR2 (germline): ENHRY, SYGVKD. The J segment lost 0 bases and the V segment lost 4 bases, leaving 3 bases of the junction unmatched. The CDR3 DNA reads as TGTGCCATCAGTGGGGGACAGGGAATGAACACTGAAGCTTTCTTT. Translated, it gives CAISGGQGMNTEAFF.

CDR3 in amino acids: CASSPRTITEAFF. The DNA for the CDR3 is TGTGCCAGCAGCCCCCGGACAATTACTGAAGCTTTCTTT. The gene calls are TRBV7-9 and TRBJ1-1; a possible D gene is TRBD1 (5 bases). V gave up 5 bases and J gave up 5 bases, with 12 bases separating them. CDR3 length: 13 amino acids. Per germline, CDR1 SEHNR and CDR2 FQNEAQ (reference sequence).

On this clonotype: The DNA is omitted, as the CDR3 cannot be located on it reliably, and the CDR3 follows TCRdb's listing. The V gene is TRBV25-1, the J gene TRBJ1-2; the table's D gene call, TRBD1, was not cross checked with the DNA. From its first to its last residue, the CDR3 has 22 amino acids. Germline CDR1 MGHDK, CDR2 SYGVNS. The CDR3 sequence is CARNKPYLCSVPQQGAAYGYTF.

This clonotype was recorded many times. The rearrangement joins TRBV6-5 to TRBJ2-7; 11 bases line up with TRBD2. V lost 5 bases and J lost 3; bases outside the gene matches: 6. The CDR3 contains 15 residues. Looked up from germline, CDR1 is MNHEY and CDR2 is SVGAGI. CDR3 amino acids: CASSPGTSGYYEQYF. The CDR3 DNA is TGTGCCAGCAGTCCTGGGACTAGCGGTTACTACGAGCAGTACTTC.

In regard to this clonotype: One end of the junction is discordant with germline, which a read error may explain. V usage is TRBV30 and J usage is TRBJ1-1, with D maybe TRBD1 (5 bases). Per the germline V gene, CDR1 is GTSNPN and CDR2 is SVGIG (reference sequence). The CDR3 is 11 residues long. For the CDR3, the DNA is TGTGCCTGGCACAGGAACACTGGAGCTTTCTTT. It codes for CAWHRNTGAFF.

This clonotype was observed many times. The junction does not match germline at one end; this may be a read error. This sequence joins TRBV7-7 and TRBJ2-5, with a tentative D call TRBD1 (6 bases). Germline CDR1 reads SSHAT; CDR2 reads FNYEAQ (reference sequence). CDR3 length equals 13 residues. In DNA, the CDR3 is TGTGCTAGCAGCCGATTGGGGGCAGAGACCCAGTACTTC. It encodes CASSRLGAETQYF.

This clonotype showed up just a few times. V usage is TRBV4-2 and J usage is TRBJ2-5, with TRBD1 as a possible D gene (5 bases). The V end was cut by 5 bases, the J end by 5 bases, with 15 bases between. CDR1 is LGHNA, CDR2 YNFKEQ, per germline. The CDR3 covers 14 residues. For the CDR3, the DNA is TGTGCCAGCAGCTCATTACAGGTTGCGGAGACCCAGTACTTC. This gives the protein CASSSLQVAETQYF.

This chain links TRBV10-2 with TRBJ1-2; D remains unclear. CDR1 is WSHSY, CDR2 SAAADI, per germline. The CDR3 spans 13 residues. V gave up 2 bases and J gave up 4 bases, with 8 bases separating them. In DNA form, the CDR3 reads TGCGCCAGCAGTGAGATGTCAGTCTATGGCTACACCTTC. This translates into CASSEMSVYGYTF.

In its sample, this clonotype was seen many times. The V gene is TRBV5-1, the J gene TRBJ1-2, with 8 bases matching TRBD1. The CDR3 spans 15 residues. The V gene end was trimmed by 4 bases and the J gene end by 6 bases; junction bases not matched to a gene: 11. The germline V gene encodes CDR1 SGHRS and CDR2 YFSETQ. The DNA for the CDR3 is TGCGCCAGCAGCGGATGGACAGGGAGTCCTGATGGCTACACCTTC. Translated: CASSGWTGSPDGYTF.